A selection of T cell receptor beta chains follows, all from one sample in a study of beta chain features in type 1 diabetes. Generated by immunoSEQ multiplex PCR, the TCRdb table keeps only in-frame clones and is missing some. The sample gives 600,000 to 700,000 clones, about an eighth of which show up once; approximately 0.022% is in the top ten. Sequences were obtained from naive CD4+ T cells from blood. The receptors originated from a man between 18 and 35 years old with type 1 diabetes. Both conserved end residues are trimmed from each CDR3. Each record gives: CDR3 length, J gene, V gene, CDR3 protein.

10,TRBJ1-1,TRBV30,AWSPWGTEAF
9,TRBJ2-7,TRBV30,AWSAGGDQY
13,TRBJ1-4,TRBV2,ASSDLGATNEKLF
12,TRBJ1-1,TRBV19,ASSLGTGNTEAF
10,TRBJ2-7,TRBV28,ASSTTSLKQY
14,TRBJ1-5,TRBV5-1,ASSLDSAASNQPQH
12,TRBJ2-2,TRBV9,ASSGGRGVGELF
12,TRBJ1-6,TRBV7-3,ASSLLGEDSPLH
12,TRBJ1-1,TRBV4-1,ASRPGQMNTEAF
12,TRBJ2-2,TRBV5-4,ASSLALNTGELF
12,TRBJ2-3,TRBV18,ASSQREYTDTQY
12,TRBJ2-3,TRBV7-6,ASSLASGGDTQY
14,TRBJ2-7,TRBV18,ASSPPGTSGTYEQY
12,TRBJ1-1,TRBV30,AWKRQGSNTEAF
10,TRBJ1-1,TRBV30,ASNGGGTEAF
12,TRBJ1-1,TRBV10-3,AINSDSFVTEAF
13,TRBJ1-5,TRBV4-1,ASSHADRDYQPQH
11,TRBJ1-4,TRBV10-3,AIATGTGEKLF
13,TRBJ1-3,TRBV27,ASSSSISSGNTIY
10,TRBJ2-3,TRBV29-1,SVEGEAGTQY
14,TRBJ1-1,TRBV14,ASSARSGRTNTEAF
14,TRBJ1-1,TRBV6-6,ASTAGGGQSSTEAF
12,NA,TRBV6-5,ASSRTDRGYEQY
11,TRBJ1-1,TRBV10-2,ASSEAVNTEAF
14,TRBJ2-3,TRBV7-3,ASSQNQGAGTDTQY
11,TRBJ2-2,TRBV29-1,SVDRGRTGELF
14,TRBJ2-7,TRBV25-1,ASSEYLGQGKDEQY
9,TRBJ1-2,TRBV30,AWSLAYGYT
11,TRBJ2-7,TRBV30,ASRGASSYEQY
16,TRBJ2-4,TRBV4-1,ASSQDRREGSTKNIQY
14,TRBJ2-2,TRBV30,AWSEGVRRYTGELF
11,TRBJ1-2,TRBV14,ASSLDGANGYT
13,TRBJ2-7,TRBV5-8,ASGYAGTNTYEQY
13,TRBJ1-1,TRBV25-1,ASSEFGVANTEAF
9,TRBJ2-2,TRBV30,AWSEPGELF
12,TRBJ2-5,TRBV7-8,ASSPRAQQETQY
11,TRBJ2-3,TRBV30,AYTGGNADTQY
11,TRBJ1-5,TRBV14,ASSQGWRQPQH
15,TRBJ1-1,TRBV7-9,ASSTPTGFDMNTEAF
11,TRBJ1-1,TRBV7-2,ASSGYGTGEAF
13,TRBJ2-2,TRBV7-8,ASSFSSGVFGELF
15,TRBJ2-3,TRBV7-2,ASSLGLGSPNTDTQY
11,TRBJ1-2,TRBV6-5,ASRDRTNYGYT
12,TRBJ2-7,TRBV30,ASTDQGTSNEQY
16,TRBJ2-5,TRBV18,ASSPLPLADSSGETQY
13,TRBJ2-1,TRBV4-1,ASSQAWAAVNEQF
11,TRBJ1-1,TRBV29-1,SVEDRVRTEAF